The rows below give T cell receptor beta chains drawn from one sample of a study of shared T cell receptors in the human thymus. Produced via immunoSEQ multiplex PCR; TCRdb's table is partial and in-frame only. Of about 500,000 clones listed, around three quarters were seen once; the top ten hold about 0.013%. The same sample was also studied in work on human thymus T cells.

Sequencing was performed on thymocytes. The receptors shown here come from a boy less than two years old with a congenital heart defect. The CDR3 runs from the conserved cysteine through the conserved F or W. The order of the fields is V gene, J gene, CDR3 protein.

v_gene: TRBV10-2; j_gene: TRBJ1-3; CDR3aa: CASSETVPSSGNTIYF
v_gene: TRBV6-6; j_gene: TRBJ2-7; CDR3aa: CASNSLGGREYEQYF
v_gene: TRBV5-6; j_gene: TRBJ2-7; CDR3aa: CASSLAGGPSYEQYF
v_gene: TRBV19; j_gene: TRBJ1-2; CDR3aa: CASEGWGQGRPNYGYTF
v_gene: TRBV27; j_gene: TRBJ2-7; CDR3aa: CASSFALGQGYEQYF
v_gene: TRBV27; j_gene: TRBJ2-1; CDR3aa: CASRERTRETYNEQFF
v_gene: TRBV2; j_gene: TRBJ1-5; CDR3aa: CASSAGIGQPQHF
v_gene: TRBV28; j_gene: TRBJ2-6; CDR3aa: CASSIDRVRSGANVLTF
v_gene: TRBV7-2; j_gene: TRBJ2-2; CDR3aa: CASSWGHLGGELFF
v_gene: TRBV14; j_gene: TRBJ1-4; CDR3aa: CASSRPGGLLGKLFF